Listed below are T cell receptor beta chains from one sample, sequenced in a study of blood T cell repertoires in COVID-19. Some clones are missing from TCRdb's copy, which holds only in-frame ones; the method was immunoSEQ multiplex PCR. The sample has a few hundred thousand clones, 70% to 90% seen once. Sequences were obtained from peripheral blood. All receptors derive from a man aged 30-40 years with active or convalescent COVID-19. The CDR3 runs from the conserved cysteine through the conserved F or W. Each record gives: J gene, V gene, CDR3 protein.

TRBJ2-1,TRBV2,CASRLGTSGVSYNEQFF
TRBJ1-5,TRBV4-2,CASSQIGTGVWPQHF
TRBJ2-6,TRBV4-2,CASSPESVTGSGANVLTF
TRBJ1-5,TRBV15,CATSRRGTGISQPQHF
TRBJ1-2,TRBV3-1/TRBV3-2,CASSQAYGYTF
TRBJ2-7,TRBV10-1,CASSELGQTYEQYF
TRBJ1-5,TRBV6-6,CASSPTENQPQHF
TRBJ2-5,TRBV9,CASSGGGPVETQYF
TRBJ1-2,TRBV3-1/TRBV3-2,CASSQGLVFPGDYGYTF
TRBJ1-4,TRBV3-1/TRBV3-2,CASSQFRSTNEKLFF
TRBJ2-5,TRBV12-3/TRBV12-4,CPPGEGETQYF
TRBJ2-2,TRBV6-5,CASSYSGSGELFF
TRBJ1-5,TRBV27,CASSPGTGGPYSNQPQHF
TRBJ1-1,TRBV5-6,CASSGGWNTEAFF
TRBJ1-3,TRBV9,CASSVDLELTGRGLVGLSGNTIYF
TRBJ1-1,TRBV27,CASSLPRTGAGTEAFF
TRBJ2-3,TRBV7-2,CASSPRGLFTDTQYF
TRBJ2-3,TRBV9,CASSVGQGGHADTQYF
TRBJ2-1,TRBV18,CASSPLAGGSRNEQFF
TRBJ1-2,TRBV5-1,CASSPSGMGGYTF
TRBJ2-7,TRBV6-7,CASSYSGCHFYEQYF
TRBJ2-1,TRBV11-3,CASSSGNRDNEQFF